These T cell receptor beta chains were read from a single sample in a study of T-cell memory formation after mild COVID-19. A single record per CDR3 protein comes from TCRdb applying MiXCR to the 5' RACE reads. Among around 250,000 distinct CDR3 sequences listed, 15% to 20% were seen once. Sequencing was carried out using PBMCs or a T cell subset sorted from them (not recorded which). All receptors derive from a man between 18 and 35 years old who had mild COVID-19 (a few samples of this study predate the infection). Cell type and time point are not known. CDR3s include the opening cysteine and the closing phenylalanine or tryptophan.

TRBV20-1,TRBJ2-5,CSAIKTGSSLETQYF
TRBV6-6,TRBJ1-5,CASSYSMGGNQPQHF
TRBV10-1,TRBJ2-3,CASSGGLRDTQYF
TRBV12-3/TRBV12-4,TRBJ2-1,CASRSLWLAGGSSYNEQFF
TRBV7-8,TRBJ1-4,CASSLMVGQGAKLFF
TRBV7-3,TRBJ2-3,CASSTGTTSDTQYF
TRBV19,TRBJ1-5,CASSWERNQPQHF
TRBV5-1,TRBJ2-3,CASSLEQGADTQYF
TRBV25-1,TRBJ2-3,CASSDPGQGLGTQYF
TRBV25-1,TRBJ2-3,CASSIRPSDTQYF
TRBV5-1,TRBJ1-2,CASSTGLRANYGYTF
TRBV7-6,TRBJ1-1,CASSLEAGVVNTEAFF
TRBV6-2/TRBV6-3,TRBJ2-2,CASSLTHPYTGELFF
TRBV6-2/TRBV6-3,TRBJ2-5,CASSPSTETQYF
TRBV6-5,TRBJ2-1,CASSLSEKGEQFF
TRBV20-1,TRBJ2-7,CSASTTGSREQYF
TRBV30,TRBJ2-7,CAWRNGLYEQYF
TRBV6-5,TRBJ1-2,CASSPGRAYGYTF
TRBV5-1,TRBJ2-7,CASSLQGAPYEQYF
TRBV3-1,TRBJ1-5,CASSQEGYNQPQHF
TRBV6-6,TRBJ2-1,CASSYGQGAMNEQFF
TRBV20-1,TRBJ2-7,CSASASYEQYF
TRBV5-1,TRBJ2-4,CASSLSGTGEDIQYF
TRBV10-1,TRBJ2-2,CASSRGTYTGELFF
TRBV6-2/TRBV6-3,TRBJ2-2,CASPSIPGELFF
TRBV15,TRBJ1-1,CATSGPQSSDTEAFF
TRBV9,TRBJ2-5,CASSVGGGNEETQYF
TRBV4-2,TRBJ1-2,CASSQEWDINGYTF
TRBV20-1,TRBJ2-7,CSARPQTSGIEQYF
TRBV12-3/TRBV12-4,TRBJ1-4,CASSQKDRGRTTNEKLFF
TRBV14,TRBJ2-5,CASSRMGAWGETQYF
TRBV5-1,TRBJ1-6,CASSLEGSSPLHF
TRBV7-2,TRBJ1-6,CASSSGAGQGALHF
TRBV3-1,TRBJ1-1,CASSRGQGGMNTEAFF
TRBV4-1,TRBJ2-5,CASSQDTGQQETQYF
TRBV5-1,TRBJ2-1,CASAYPSSYNEQFF
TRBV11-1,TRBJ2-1,CASRTGGAGDEQFF
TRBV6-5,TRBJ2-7,CASSYWNGRTYEQYF